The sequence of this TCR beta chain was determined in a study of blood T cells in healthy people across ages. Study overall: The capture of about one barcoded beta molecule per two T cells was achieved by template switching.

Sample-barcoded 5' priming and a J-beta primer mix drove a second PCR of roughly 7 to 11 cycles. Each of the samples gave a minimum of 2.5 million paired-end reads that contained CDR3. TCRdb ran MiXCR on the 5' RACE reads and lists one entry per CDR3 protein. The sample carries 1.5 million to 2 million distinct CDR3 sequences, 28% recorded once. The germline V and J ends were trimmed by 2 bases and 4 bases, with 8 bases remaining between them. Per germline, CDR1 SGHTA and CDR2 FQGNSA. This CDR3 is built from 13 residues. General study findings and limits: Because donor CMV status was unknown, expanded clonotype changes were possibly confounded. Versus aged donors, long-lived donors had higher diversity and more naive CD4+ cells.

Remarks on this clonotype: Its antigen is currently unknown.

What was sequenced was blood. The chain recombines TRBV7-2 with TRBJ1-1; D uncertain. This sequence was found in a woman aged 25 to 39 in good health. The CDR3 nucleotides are TGTGCCAGCAGCTTACGTCTCGCCACTGAAGCTTTCTTT. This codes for CASSLRLATEAFF.